The 17 T cell receptor beta chains below come from one sample, sequenced in a study of CD8 T cells in Susac syndrome. The RNA input was about 0.5 to 1 ug, and it was reverse transcribed with random hexamers. TCRdb itself ran the immunoSEQ multiplex PCR reads through MiXCR, one entry per CDR3 protein. The table includes about 100,000 distinct CDR3 sequences, 95% detected once. The specimen sequenced was CD8+ T cells from PBMCs. The receptors were sampled from a human donor with Susac syndrome.

This chain uses TRBV29-1 with TRBJ2-2, with D possibly matching TRBD2 (6 bases). Germline V gene lookup returns CDR1 SQVTM and CDR2 ANQGSEA. V was trimmed by 8 bases and J by 5 bases, leaving 15 bases between them. The CDR3 covers 13 residues. The CDR3 DNA reads as TGCAGCCCCCTCGGGCGGGATACCGGGGAGCTGTTTTTT. Its translation: CSPLGRDTGELFF.

This chain joins TRBV12-3 or TRBV12-4 and TRBJ1-5; no clear D gene. CDR3 length: 15 amino acids. Between the trimmed V and J ends, which lost 3 bases and 3 bases, there was a span of 12 bases. CDR3 nucleotides: TGTGCCAGCAGTTTGGGTCAGGTCACCAATCAGCCCCAGCATTTT. Its protein product is CASSLGQVTNQPQHF.

This clonotype has just a few counts. J is TRBJ1-1 and V is TRBV27; D remains ambiguous. V was trimmed by 3 bases and J by 4 bases, leaving 3 bases between them. CDR1 and CDR2 from the germline V gene are MNHEY and SMNVEV (reference sequence). The CDR3 is 11 residues long. CDR3 DNA: TGTGCCAGCAGTTTTGGCACTGAAGCTTTCTTT. It encodes CASSFGTEAFF.

This clonotype was picked up one time. J is TRBJ2-2 and V is TRBV7-2; D gene unclear. CDR1 and CDR2 (germline): SGHTA, FQGNSA. The CDR3 consists of 14 residues. With 3 bases removed from V and 1 base from J, the gap between germline ends came to 6 bases. CDR3 nucleotide sequence: TGTGCCAGCAGCTTCAACTGGAACACCGGGGAGCTGTTTTTT. This gives the protein CASSFNWNTGELFF.

The chain employs TRBV29-1 and TRBJ2-5; D might be TRBD1 or TRBD2, each matching 5 bases. Trimming cost V 8 bases and J 5 bases, with 15 bases left between them. From germline, CDR1 is SQVTM and CDR2 ANQGSEA. This CDR3 spans 12 amino acids. CDR3 in DNA: TGCAGCATTTCGGGGCCAGGCGAGACCCAGTACTTC. Encoded protein: CSISGPGETQYF.

The CDR3 bases are TGTGCCAGCAGCCAAGATAGCGGGGAGAACACCGGGGAGCTGTTTTTT. Its translation is CASSQDSGENTGELFF. V and J are TRBV4-2 and TRBJ2-2, with TRBD2 matching over 8 bases. CDR1 is LGHNA, CDR2 YNFKEQ, per germline. The CDR3 has 16 residues. V shed 0 bases and J 1 base; nucleotides not matched to a gene: 1.

The chain carries TRBV29-1 and TRBJ1-2; a weak D match, TRBD1 (6 bases). From germline, CDR1 is SQVTM and CDR2 ANQGSEA. V was cut by 5 bases and J by 7 bases, with 17 bases left in between. The CDR3 has 13 residues. This CDR3 reads CSVQLPGGAGYTF. The CDR3 region has the DNA TGCAGCGTTCAACTTCCCGGGGGCGCTGGCTACACCTTC.

CDR3 protein: CATRQGETQYF. CDR3 nucleotide sequence: TGTGCCACCCGTCAGGGGGAGACCCAGTACTTC. The rearrangement joins TRBV28 to TRBJ2-5; a weak D match, TRBD1 (6 bases). Per the germline V gene, CDR1 is MDHEN and CDR2 is SYDVKM. This CDR3 spans 11 amino acids. V lost 10 bases, J lost 5 bases, and 11 bases lay in between.

This chain joins TRBV3-1 and TRBJ2-5; D gene unclear. The CDR3 totals 12 residues. V shed 0 bases and J shed 5 bases, with 4 bases lying between them. From germline, CDR1 is LGHDT and CDR2 YNNKEL (reference sequence). For the CDR3, the DNA is TGTGCCAGCAGCCAAGATTGGGAGACCCAGTACTTC. Translating gives CASSQDWETQYF.

The V gene is TRBV3-1, the J gene TRBJ2-1, with a tentative D call TRBD2 (7 bases). CDR1 and CDR2 from the germline V gene are LGHDT and YNNKEL (reference sequence). This CDR3 has 15 amino acids. Deletions cut 1 base from V and 7 bases from J, with 14 bases between. The CDR3 sequence is CASSQVAGADNEQFF. The DNA for the CDR3 is TGTGCCAGCAGCCAAGTTGCGGGGGCGGATAATGAGCAGTTCTTC.

This clonotype was recorded once. The chain employs TRBV24-1 and TRBJ2-5, with TRBD2 matching over 13 bases. Looked up from germline, CDR1 is KGHDR and CDR2 is SFDVKD. This CDR3 contains 17 residues. V lost 4 bases, J lost 7 bases, and 11 bases stayed unmatched. This CDR3 reads CATSEGGTRTSGRTQYF. The CDR3 coding sequence is TGTGCCACCAGTGAAGGGGGTACCAGGACTAGCGGGAGGACCCAGTACTTC.

V gene TRBV13 combines with J gene TRBJ2-2; no firm D call. Trimming stripped 6 bases from V and 1 base from J, with 9 bases between. This CDR3 has 14 residues. Germline V gene sequence: CDR1 PRHDT, CDR2 FYEKMQ (reference sequence). CDR3 in amino acids: CASRASGNTGELFF. The CDR3 DNA sequence: TGTGCCAGCAGGGCGTCAGGGAACACCGGGGAGCTGTTTTTT.

The V and J genes are TRBV25-1 and TRBJ1-4; perhaps TRBD1 as D (5 bases). The CDR3 has 13 amino acids. Germline V lookup: CDR1 MGHDK, CDR2 SYGVNS. Trimming took off 3 bases at V and 10 bases at J, with 12 bases between the two ends. The CDR3: CASSDKGFVKLFF. The DNA for the CDR3 is TGTGCCAGCAGTGATAAGGGGTTTGTAAAACTGTTTTTT.

The chain has TRBV5-1 and TRBJ2-7, with TRBD2 matching 13 bases. The germline V gene has CDR1 SGHRS and CDR2 YFSETQ. This CDR3 comprises 15 residues. V lost 10 bases, J lost 7 bases, and 14 bases stayed unmatched. CDR3: CAGVRRTSGGREQYF. In DNA, the CDR3 is TGCGCCGGAGTTAGACGGACTAGCGGGGGCCGGGAGCAGTACTTC.

The chain uses TRBV29-1 and TRBJ1-1; D unclear. Trimming took 3 bases from V and 8 from J, leaving 13 bases between them. Looked up from germline, CDR1 is SQVTM and CDR2 is ANQGSEA. This CDR3 spans 12 amino acids. CDR3 amino acids: CSVELREKEAFF. In DNA form, the CDR3 reads TGCAGCGTTGAGTTAAGGGAAAAGGAAGCTTTCTTT.

This clonotype was detected only once. The chain joins TRBV2 to TRBJ2-7; the D gene could be TRBD1 or TRBD2 (5 bases each). CDR1 SNHLY and CDR2 FYNNEI come from the germline V gene. This CDR3 comprises 16 residues. V was pared by 3 bases and J by 5 bases, with 20 bases between. Here the CDR3 DNA reads TGTGCCAGCAGTGACCGGGACCGACGACTACTACACGAGCAGTACTTC. The encoded protein is CASSDRDRRLLHEQYF.

The chain joins TRBV20-1 to TRBJ2-7, with 7 bases aligning to TRBD1. V gave up 3 bases and J gave up 3 bases; unmatched junction bases: 5. Germline CDR1 DFQATT, CDR2 SNEGSKA (reference sequence). The CDR3 is 13 residues long. The CDR3 DNA reads as TGCAGTGCTAGCGGCCGGGACAGCTACGAGCAGTACTTC. Translation: CSASGRDSYEQYF.